The 10 T cell receptor beta chains reported below all come from one sample, sequenced in a study of cytomegalovirus exposure and HLA in healthy donors. Amplification used 60 Vbeta primers and 13 Jbeta primers. The data were produced by immunoSEQ multiplex PCR, yet TCRdb's version contains in-frame clones alone and is incomplete. The repertoire holds under 200,000 clones, with approximately 71% as singletons. Input material: PBMCs. All receptors come from a girl aged 10 to 17 in good health and CMV-seronegative.

The V gene is TRBV19, the J gene TRBJ1-1, with 12 bases matching TRBD1. Per germline, CDR1 LNHDA and CDR2 SQIVND (reference sequence). This CDR3 contains 14 residues. V gave up 10 bases and J gave up 0 bases; unmatched junction bases: 3. For the CDR3, the DNA is TGTGCCACCGGGACAGGGGGCGTGAACACTGAAGCTTTCTTT. Protein: CATGTGGVNTEAFF.

This chain connects TRBV7-9 to TRBJ2-2; no firm D call. The CDR3 is 12 residues long. Trimming pared 4 bases from V and 6 bases from J, leaving 6 bases between. From germline, CDR1 is SEHNR and CDR2 FQNEAQ (reference sequence). The CDR3 sequence is CASSSPPGELFF. The DNA for the CDR3 is TGTGCCAGCAGCTCCCCTCCCGGGGAGCTGTTTTTT.

V gene TRBV19 combines with J gene TRBJ1-6, with 12 bases matching TRBD1. The CDR3 has 14 amino acids. After removal of 7 bases from V and 9 bases from J, the junction contained 4 bases not matched to a gene. Germline-derived CDR1 and CDR2 are LNHDA and SQIVND (reference sequence). In nucleotides, the CDR3 is TGTGCCAGTACCATGGGACAGGGGGCTTCACCCCTCCACTTT. Encoded protein: CASTMGQGASPLHF. Based on the CDR3 plus reference TRBV19 and TRBJ1-6, the full variable domain is DGGITQSPKYLFRKEGQNVTLSCEQNLNHDAMYWYRQDPGQGLRLIYYSQIVNDFQKGDIAEGYSVSREKKESFPLTVTSAQKNPTAFYLCASTMGQGASPLHFGNGTRLTVT.

The chain joins TRBV6-5 to TRBJ1-1; D is uncertain. Deletions cut 2 bases from V and 1 base from J, with 8 bases between. Germline values: CDR1 MNHEY, CDR2 SVGAGI. CDR3 length equals 14 residues. CDR3 protein: CASSYGWWNTEAFF. CDR3 DNA sequence: TGTGCCAGCAGTTACGGCTGGTGGAACACTGAAGCTTTCTTT.

The chain links TRBV5-1 to TRBJ2-5, with TRBD1 as a possible D gene (6 bases). In germline, CDR1 is SGHRS, CDR2 YFSETQ. This CDR3 contains 15 residues. The ends were cut back, 0 bases at V and 3 bases at J, with 12 bases in the middle. The DNA of the CDR3 is TGCGCCAGCAGCTTGGCTAGGGCAGGGGAAGAGACCCAGTACTTC. Protein product: CASSLARAGEETQYF.

This rearrangement joins TRBV7-9 to TRBJ2-1; 7 bases agree with TRBD2. Germline V lookup: CDR1 SEHNR, CDR2 FQNEAQ (reference sequence). The CDR3 extends over 15 amino acids. The V and J ends lost 6 bases and 2 bases, in that order; junction bases with no gene match: 7. This CDR3 is CASRMRGSTYNEQFF. CDR3 nucleotide sequence: TGTGCCAGCAGGATGCGGGGGTCCACCTACAATGAGCAGTTCTTC.

The chain is built from TRBV5-1 and TRBJ2-3; possibly TRBD2 for D (7 bases). The CDR3 loop spans 16 amino acids. V was pared by 2 bases and J by 6 bases, with 19 bases between. Germline CDR1 and CDR2: SGHRS and YFSETQ. The CDR3 reads CASSLSRGAGGDTQYF. Written as DNA, the CDR3 is TGCGCCAGCAGCTTAAGCCGGGGGGCCGGAGGGGATACGCAGTATTTT.

The genes are TRBV29-1 and TRBJ2-5; perhaps TRBD1 as D (6 bases). Near its end, the DNA agrees better with TRBJ2-7, so the J call may be wrong. The CDR3 length is 14 residues. The germline gives CDR1 SQVTM, CDR2 ANQGSEA. The CDR3 protein is CSVETGQGIYEQYF. The CDR3 coding sequence is TGCAGCGTTGAAACGGGGCAGGGGATATACGAGCAGTACTTC.

The table lists this clone with a few counts. V is TRBV29-1 and J is TRBJ2-5; the match to TRBD2 covers 8 bases. The J segment lost 1 base and the V segment lost 7 bases, leaving 11 bases of the junction unmatched. Germline CDR1 SQVTM, CDR2 ANQGSEA. The CDR3 extends over 15 amino acids. CDR3 region: CSAGRGGFVQETQYF. CDR3 coding DNA: TGCAGCGCGGGTCGGGGGGGCTTCGTCCAAGAGACCCAGTACTTC.

V gene TRBV4-1 combines with J gene TRBJ1-5; TRBD1 aligns across 7 bases. Germline CDR1 MGHRA, CDR2 YSYEKL. The CDR3 extends over 14 amino acids. V was pared by 6 bases and J by 2 bases, with 4 bases of the junction left unmatched. This chain's CDR3 is CASSLGQGNQPQHF. In DNA form, the CDR3 reads TGCGCCAGCAGTTTAGGACAGGGCAATCAGCCCCAGCATTTT.